What follows describes a single TCR beta chain. Antigen specificity is unknown. The sample originates from a study of OX40 agonist ivuxolimab in advanced cancers. Looking at the study overall: Participants, around 80% male, averaged about 59 years of age, ranging from about 20 to 79. Overall study findings and caveats: Averaging showed that CD8+ T cells had more expanded clones than CD4+ did. Partial responders at 0.1-3.0 mg/kg showed near-lowest clonal expansion. Antigen specificity of clonally expanded peripheral T cells was not established.

The CDR3 is made up of 10 amino acids. CDR1 and CDR2 (germline): SGHVS, FNYEAQ. The germline V and J ends were trimmed by 8 bases and 7 bases, with 5 bases remaining between them. Some clones are missing from TCRdb's copy, which holds only in-frame ones; the method was immunoSEQ multiplex PCR. Of over 65,000 clones detected, less than 85% appear once; the ten largest clones hold about 0.4%. This material consisted of CD4+ or CD8+ T cells sorted from blood, taken in a trial of the OX40 agonist ivuxolimab. The source is an adult with an advanced solid tumor such as melanoma, head and neck, liver or kidney cancer. V is TRBV7-6 and J is TRBJ2-2; unclear D gene. Here the CDR3 reads CASHNGELFF. The CDR3 nucleotides are TGTGCCAGCCATAACGGGGAGCTGTTTTTT.